This T cell receptor beta chain was sequenced during a study of blood T cell repertoires in COVID-19. Study context: Spain, Italy and the United States supplied samples that represented acute and convalescent COVID-19. T cells, B-cell-depleted T cells, or PBMCs provided the cDNA or gDNA that served as material.

Study processing details: Counts of nucleated cells, estimated from reference gene primer amplification, were obtained. Here immunoSEQ multiplex PCR was the method, and the copy in TCRdb shows in-frame clones only, minus some. That table supplies the V and J calls and clone size; D and trimming were determined from the DNA. Of 300,000 to 350,000 clones listed, 83% are singletons. The V and J ends lost 3 bases and 4 bases respectively, with 12 bases between them. The CDR3 covers 14 residues. Germline V gives CDR1 SNHLY, CDR2 FYNNEI. This chain connects TRBV2 to TRBJ1-1; D unresolved. The origin of this receptor is a man aged 30 to 45 with active or convalescent COVID-19. The specimen sequenced was peripheral blood. Here the CDR3 DNA reads TGTGCCAGCAGTGAGTTGGGGAGGACCACTGAAGCTTTCTTT. Translation gives CASSELGRTTEAFF.